These 7 T cell receptor beta chains share one sample of origin, sequenced in a study of early T cells in non-severe SARS-CoV-2 infection. TCRdb re-called the 5' RACE reads through MiXCR, storing one row per CDR3 protein. The sample contains roughly 70,000 distinct CDR3 sequences, approximately 13% of which appear only once. Sequencing input: whole blood. The source is an adult who was a healthcare worker with PCR-confirmed SARS-CoV-2 infection or an uninfected control (not recorded which).

This clonotype has at least ten counts. The V and J genes are TRBV4-1 and TRBJ2-2; no clear D. Trimming removed 2 bases from V and 4 bases from J, with 8 bases in between. The CDR3 contains 14 residues. The V gene's germline CDR1 is MGHRA and CDR2 YSYEKL. The CDR3 DNA is TGCGCCAGCAGCCAACACCGAGGCACCGGGGAGCTGTTTTTT. Translating it yields CASSQHRGTGELFF.

Ten or more counts support this clonotype. V is TRBV7-6 and J is TRBJ2-5; 10 bases line up with TRBD2. V lost 4 bases, J lost 2 bases, and 7 bases stayed unmatched. The CDR3 is 16 amino acids. Germline CDR1 is SGHVS and CDR2 is FNYEAQ. CDR3 sequence: CASSSDRTSGQETQYF. The CDR3 DNA reads TGTGCCAGCAGCTCGGACCGGACTAGCGGACAAGAGACCCAGTACTTC.

The table lists this clonotype with many counts. The chain couples TRBV4-1 to TRBJ2-1, with D unclear. CDR3 length: 13 amino acids. The V end lost 0 bases, the J end lost 8 bases, and 8 bases lay between the germline ends. Germline values: CDR1 MGHRA, CDR2 YSYEKL. The CDR3 DNA follows: TGCGCCAGCAGCCAAGAAGGCATCGATGAGCAGTTCTTC. As protein: CASSQEGIDEQFF.

The chain couples TRBV5-4 to TRBJ2-5; 7 bases map to TRBD2. From germline, CDR1 is SGHNT and CDR2 YYREEE (reference sequence). The CDR3 runs 14 residues. Germline trimming cut 4 bases from V and 5 bases from J; bases unmatched to any gene: 8. The CDR3, as DNA: TGTGCCAGCAGCCAACCGGGGGGTCGTGAGACCCAGTACTTC. This sequence encodes CASSQPGGRETQYF.

This chain uses TRBV7-8 with TRBJ2-1; no clear D gene. The CDR3 loop spans 11 amino acids. Germline loops: CDR1 SGHVS, CDR2 FQNEAQ. Trimming took 2 bases from V and 10 from J, leaving 6 bases between them. The DNA of the CDR3 is TGTGCCAGCAGCTTAAGTAGCGAGCAGTTCTTC. It yields the protein CASSLSSEQFF. The full variable domain, rest sourced from reference TRBV7-8 and TRBJ2-1, is GAGVSQSPRYKVAKRGQDVALRCDPISGHVSLFWYQQALGQGPEFLTYFQNEAQLDKSGLPSDRFFAERPEGSVSTLKIQRTQQEDSAVYLCASSLSSEQFFGPGTRLTVL.

This clonotype was observed a few times. The chain is built from TRBV12-5 and TRBJ1-6; D is unclear. V lost 0 bases, J lost 10 bases, and 16 bases lay in between. Germline CDR1 LGHNT, CDR2 FRNRAP. The CDR3 covers 16 residues. The CDR3 nucleotides read TGTGCTAGTGGTTTGGTAGCCAATTCAAGAGGCTCACCCCTCCACTTT. It codes for CASGLVANSRGSPLHF.

This clonotype was counted at least ten times. This chain links TRBV5-1 with TRBJ2-6; unclear D gene. This CDR3 has 15 residues. The germline gives CDR1 SGHRS, CDR2 YFSETQ. V gave up 2 bases and J gave up 3 bases, with 9 bases separating them. DNA for the CDR3: TGCGCCAGCAGCTTAATCGAAGATGGGGCCAACGTCCTGACTTTC. This codes for CASSLIEDGANVLTF.